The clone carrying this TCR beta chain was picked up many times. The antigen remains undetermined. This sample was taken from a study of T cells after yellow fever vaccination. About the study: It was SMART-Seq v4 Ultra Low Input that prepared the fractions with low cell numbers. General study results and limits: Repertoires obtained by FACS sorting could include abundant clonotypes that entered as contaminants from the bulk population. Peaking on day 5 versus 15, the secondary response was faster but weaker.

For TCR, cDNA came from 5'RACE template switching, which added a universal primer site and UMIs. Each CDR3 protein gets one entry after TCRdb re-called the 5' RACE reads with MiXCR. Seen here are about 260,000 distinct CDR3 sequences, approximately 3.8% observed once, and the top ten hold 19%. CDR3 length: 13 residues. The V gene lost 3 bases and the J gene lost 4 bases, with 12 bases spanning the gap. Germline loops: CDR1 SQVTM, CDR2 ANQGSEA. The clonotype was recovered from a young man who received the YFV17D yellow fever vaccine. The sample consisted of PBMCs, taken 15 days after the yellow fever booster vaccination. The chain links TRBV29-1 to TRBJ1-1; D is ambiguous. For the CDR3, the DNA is TGCAGCGTTGAGAAGTCGGGCGTCACTGAAGCTTTCTTT. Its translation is CSVEKSGVTEAFF.